What follows is one T cell receptor beta chain and its context. Method: immunoSEQ multiplex PCR; TCRdb's copy keeps in-frame clones and lacks some. The sample contains under 700,000 clones, around 78% of which appear only once. The germline V gene has CDR1 MDHEN and CDR2 SYDVKM. The CDR3 has 13 residues. V was clipped by 7 bases and J by 7 bases; unmatched bases: 10. The data originate from a study of shared T cell receptors in the human thymus. This sample also belongs to another study, concerning human thymus T cells. Per that study: What related research reported was that thymic repertoires overlapped highly among unrelated individuals.

The TCR sequence derives from a boy younger than two with a congenital heart defect. Specimen: thymocytes. The chain is built from TRBV28 and TRBJ2-7; 7 bases fit TRBD2. Here the CDR3 reads CASMRWGGREQYF. The CDR3 DNA follows: TGTGCCAGCATGAGGTGGGGAGGGCGAGAGCAGTACTTC.